The 29 T cell receptor beta chains below all came from one sample that was sequenced in a study of blood T cells in healthy people across ages. For the second PCR, which ran for about 7 to 11 cycles, a sample-barcoded 5' primer and a J-beta primer mix were used. TCRdb redid the calling of the 5' RACE reads with MiXCR, one entry per CDR3 protein. This sample carries over 600,000 distinct CDR3 sequences, about half of them seen once, and the ten largest clones take over 15%. Sequencing was done on a sample of blood. These receptor sequences come from an older man in good health.

As concerns this clonotype: A single base separates this from a much larger clone, so it may be a read error. The V call is TRBV7-2, the J call TRBJ2-7; D is perhaps TRBD1 or TRBD2 (5 bases each). The CDR3 loop spans 15 amino acids. The germline V gene encodes CDR1 SGHTA and CDR2 FQGNSA. The CDR3 protein is CAGSLVGTKNNEQYF. The CDR3 DNA reads as TGTGCCGGCAGCTTAGTTGGGACCAAAAACAATGAGCAGTACTTC. Full variable domain (remainder filled in from reference TRBV7-2 and TRBJ2-7): GAGVSQSPSNKVTEKGKDVELRCDPISGHTALYWYRQSLGQGLEFLIYFQGNSAPDKSGLPSDRFSAERTGGSVSTLTIQRTQQEDSAVYLCAGSLVGTKNNEQYFGPGTRLTVT.

This chain connects TRBV9 to TRBJ2-7; 7 bases fit TRBD2. This CDR3 comprises 14 residues. Germline V gene data show CDR1 as SGDLS and CDR2 as YYNGEE. V was pared by 4 bases and J by 3 bases, with 7 bases of the junction left unmatched. The CDR3 loop is CASSPLAALYEQYF. CDR3 in DNA: TGTGCCAGCAGCCCGCTAGCGGCCCTCTACGAGCAGTACTTC.

This clonotype was counted a few times. This chain uses TRBV6-1 with TRBJ2-5; D might be TRBD1 (5 bases). The J call may be wrong; the DNA end is better matched by TRBJ2-7. The CDR3 is 13 residues long. Germline assignment: CDR1 MNHNS and CDR2 SASEGT. This CDR3 reads CASRGAWINEQYF. CDR3 bases: TGTGCCAGCAGAGGGGCCTGGATCAACGAGCAGTACTTC.

The chain joins TRBV18 to TRBJ2-7; D assignment may be TRBD1 or TRBD2 (5 bases each). The J call may be faulty, since TRBJ2-5 better matches the DNA end. The CDR3 extends over 13 amino acids. Germline V gives CDR1 KGHSH, CDR2 LQKENI. The CDR3 nucleotides read TGTGCCAGCCTAAGGGACCCCACCGAGACCCAGTACTTC. Protein sequence: CASLRDPTETQYF.

This clonotype was observed a handful of times. The chain combines TRBV5-1 with TRBJ2-3; D may be TRBD1 or TRBD2 (6 bases each). This CDR3 is built from 17 residues. The ends were cut back, 4 bases at V and 3 bases at J, with 21 bases in the middle. Germline CDR1 SGHRS, CDR2 YFSETQ. The CDR3 is CASSVLRGAGETDTQYF. The CDR3 DNA is TGCGCCAGCAGCGTACTCAGGGGAGCGGGTGAGACAGATACGCAGTATTTT.

This clonotype was detected many times. CDR3 loop: CASSYARVKNIQYF. For the CDR3, the DNA is TGTGCCAGCAGTTACGCCAGGGTTAAAAACATTCAGTACTTC. The V gene is TRBV6-6, the J gene TRBJ2-4, with D possibly being TRBD1 (5 bases). This CDR3 spans 14 amino acids. The ends were cut back, 2 bases at V and 4 bases at J, with 9 bases in the middle. Germline CDR1 MNHNY, CDR2 SVGAGI (reference sequence).

The chain is built from TRBV5-1 and TRBJ2-7; D might be TRBD1 (6 bases). The CDR3 is 14 amino acids. V lost 0 bases to trimming and J lost 5 bases, with 12 bases between them. Germline assignment: CDR1 SGHRS and CDR2 YFSETQ. The CDR3 nucleotides read TGCGCCAGCAGCTTGGGTCAGGGGCTAGACGAGCAGTACTTC. It yields the protein CASSLGQGLDEQYF.

This clonotype occurred a few times. The chain combines TRBV18 with TRBJ2-3; D is possibly TRBD1 (6 bases). Germline-derived CDR1 and CDR2 are KGHSH and LQKENI. This CDR3 contains 16 residues. V lost 1 base, J lost 2 bases, and 13 bases lay in between. The CDR3 nucleotides are TGTGCCAGCTCACCACAAACAGGGACCCTCACAGATACGCAGTATTTT. Amino acids: CASSPQTGTLTDTQYF. The full variable domain, completed using reference TRBV18 and TRBJ2-3, is NAGVMQNPRHLVRRRGQEARLRCSPMKGHSHVYWYRQLPEEGLKFMVYLQKENIIDESGMPKERFSAEFPKEGPSILRIQQVVRGDSAAYFCASSPQTGTLTDTQYFGPGTRLTVL.

V is TRBV7-2 and J is TRBJ2-4, with D possibly matching TRBD2 (5 bases). The CDR3 consists of 17 residues. Germline CDR1 reads SGHTA; CDR2 reads FQGNSA. V lost 3 bases to trimming and J lost 1 base, with 16 bases between them. Written as DNA, the CDR3 is TGTGCCAGCAGCTTTCCGGGATCGGCTGGGGCCAAAAACATTCAGTACTTC. Amino acids: CASSFPGSAGAKNIQYF.

For this clonotype: A single base separates this from a much larger clone, so it may be a read error. The chain recombines TRBV9 with TRBJ2-1; D is unresolved. V lost 0 bases, J lost 12 bases, and 16 bases lay in between. CDR1 SGDLS and CDR2 YYNGEE come from the germline V gene. The CDR3 runs 14 residues. CDR3: CASSVGVSSGGQFF. The CDR3, as DNA: TGTGCCAGCAGCGTAGGGGTTAGCTCTGGTGGGCAGTTCTTC.

The CDR3 loop is CASSSTRGVAGGPISYNEQYF. The CDR3 DNA reads as TGTGCCAGCAGCTCGACCCGGGGGGTAGCGGGAGGGCCGATCTCCTACAATGAGCAGTACTTC. The chain uses TRBV11-1 and TRBJ2-1; 11 bases agree with TRBD2. TRBJ2-7 matches the DNA end more closely, so the J call is doubtful. The V gene's germline CDR1 is SGHAT and CDR2 FQDESV (reference sequence). The CDR3 covers 21 residues.

The genes are TRBV29-1 and TRBJ2-6; D is unclear. The CDR3 is 15 amino acids. Between the trimmed V and J ends, which lost 6 bases and 2 bases, there was a span of 14 bases. CDR1 is SQVTM and CDR2 is ANQGSEA in the germline V gene. Here the CDR3 DNA reads TGCAGCGTACCCGTGAACTGGGCTGGGGCCAACGTCCTGACTTTC. Translated, it gives CSVPVNWAGANVLTF.

The J gene is TRBJ2-7, the V gene TRBV25-1; TRBD1 might be the D (5 bases). This CDR3 contains 14 residues. V lost 1 base and J lost 4, with 11 bases in between. The germline V gene encodes CDR1 MGHDK and CDR2 SYGVNS. The CDR3 region has the DNA TGTGCCAGCAGTGAATTTGACAGAGCTTACGAGCAGTACTTC. As protein: CASSEFDRAYEQYF.

The chain combines TRBV24-1 with TRBJ2-1, with 10 positions matching TRBD1. The DNA end is more similar to TRBJ2-7, so the J call may be wrong. The CDR3 is 16 residues long. Germline lookup yields CDR1 KGHDR and CDR2 SFDVKD. CDR3 region: CATSDVTGGFYNEQYF. CDR3 DNA sequence: TGTGCCACCAGTGACGTGACAGGGGGCTTTTACAATGAGCAGTACTTC.

A few counts support this clonotype. The V and J genes are TRBV6-5 and TRBJ2-3; no clear D. V was pared by 0 bases and J by 1 base, with 8 bases between. Germline V gene data show CDR1 as MNHEY and CDR2 as SVGAGI. This CDR3 contains 15 residues. CDR3 sequence (DNA): TGTGCCAGCAGTTACTCGCTTGAGGGCACAGATACGCAGTATTTT. It yields the protein CASSYSLEGTDTQYF.

The chain recombines TRBV11-1 with TRBJ2-5, with TRBD2 identical over 11 bases. The J segment lost 11 bases and the V segment lost 1 base, leaving 15 bases of the junction unmatched. The germline CDR1 and CDR2 sequences are SGHAT and FQDESV (reference sequence). The CDR3 sequence is 17 residues long. CDR3 sequence reads: CASSLVSGTSGYNEQYF. CDR3 nucleotides: TGTGCCAGCAGCTTAGTTTCAGGGACTAGCGGCTACAATGAGCAGTACTTC. The full variable domain, rest sourced from reference TRBV11-1 and TRBJ2-5, is EAEVAQSPRYKITEKSQAVAFWCDPISGHATLYWYRQILGQGPELLVQFQDESVVDDSQLPKDRFSAERLKGVDSTLKIQPAELGDSAMYLCASSLVSGTSGYNEQYFGPGTRLLVL.

The chain recombines TRBV12-3 or TRBV12-4 with TRBJ2-2; D not resolved. With 1 base removed from V and 6 bases from J, the gap between germline ends came to 6 bases. This CDR3 comprises 13 residues. The CDR3 DNA reads TGTGCCAGCAGTTTAGAATCTGCCGGGGAGCTGTTTTTT. Translating it yields CASSLESAGELFF.

This clonotype came up a few times. The rearrangement uses TRBV7-2 and TRBJ1-2; weak D call: TRBD1 (6 bases). This CDR3 comprises 14 residues. V lost 0 bases to trimming and J lost 7 bases, with 12 bases between them. Germline V gene sequence: CDR1 SGHTA, CDR2 FQGNSA. The CDR3 coding sequence is TGTGCCAGCAGCTTAGCAGGGGGGGCCGCTGGCTACACCTTC. This translates into CASSLAGGAAGYTF.

This clonotype was detected many times. The chain uses TRBV24-1 and TRBJ2-5; 12 positions agree with TRBD2. CDR3 size: 17 residues. Per the germline V gene, CDR1 is KGHDR and CDR2 is SFDVKD. Unmatched junction bases numbered 13, after V lost 1 base and J lost 11 bases. CDR3 residues: CATSDFDLAGGLREQYF. Here the CDR3 DNA reads TGTGCCACCAGTGATTTTGACCTAGCGGGAGGGCTTCGTGAGCAGTACTTC.

V and J are TRBV6-2 or TRBV6-3 and TRBJ2-3; maybe TRBD2 (5 bases). V shed 0 bases and J shed 4 bases, with 8 bases lying between them. This CDR3 has 14 residues. The germline V gene has CDR1 MNHEY and CDR2 SVGEGT. This CDR3 is CASSYSVGADTQYF. The CDR3 bases are TGTGCCAGCAGTTACTCGGTGGGAGCAGATACGCAGTATTTT.

For this clonotype: A junction end diverges from the germline sequence, so it may reflect a read error. CDR3 DNA sequence: TGTGCCAGCAGCTTAACTGGGGGGGGCACAGATACGCTGTATTTT. Its translation: CASSLTGGGTDTLYF. The chain carries TRBV7-3 and TRBJ2-3, with TRBD2 as a possible D gene (7 bases). In germline, CDR1 is SGHTA, CDR2 FQGTGA. CDR3 length: 15 amino acids.

This clonotype was observed a handful of times. V and J are TRBV20-1 and TRBJ2-4; 10 nucleotides match TRBD2. V gave up 6 bases and J gave up 0 bases; unmatched junction bases: 5. This CDR3 spans 15 amino acids. Germline V gives CDR1 DFQATT, CDR2 SNEGSKA (reference sequence). The CDR3 protein is CSALVAGGAKNIQYF. CDR3 DNA sequence: TGCAGTGCCCTAGTAGCGGGAGGAGCCAAAAACATTCAGTACTTC.

This chain links TRBV5-1 with TRBJ2-5; 10 nucleotides agree with TRBD1. Germline CDR1 SGHRS, CDR2 YFSETQ. The ends lost 3 bases at V and 5 bases at J; junction bases unmatched: 4. The CDR3 length is 14 residues. This CDR3 reads CASSSGTGVETQYF. The CDR3 DNA sequence: TGCGCCAGCAGCTCCGGGACAGGGGTCGAGACCCAGTACTTC.

This chain joins TRBV7-2 and TRBJ1-2; 10 bases map to TRBD1. This CDR3 has 12 amino acids. Germline V lookup: CDR1 SGHTA, CDR2 FQGNSA. The ends lost 8 bases at V and 4 bases at J; junction bases unmatched: 1. The CDR3 loop reads CASRDRGYGYTF. CDR3 coding DNA: TGTGCCAGCCGGGACAGGGGCTATGGCTACACCTTC.

The J gene is TRBJ2-1, the V gene TRBV20-1; TRBD2 agrees at 12 bases. With 3 bases clipped from V and 5 bases from J, the junction kept 5 bases outside the gene matches. CDR1 is DFQATT and CDR2 is SNEGSKA in the germline V gene (reference sequence). The CDR3 sequence is 15 residues long. The CDR3 sequence: CSARRLAGVHNEQFF. The CDR3 region has the DNA TGCAGTGCTAGGAGACTAGCGGGGGTTCACAATGAGCAGTTCTTC.

This clonotype was recorded once. Just one base apart from a much larger clone, this may be a read error. V usage is TRBV29-1 and J usage is TRBJ2-5, with TRBD1 as a possible D gene (5 bases). CDR1 is SQVTM and CDR2 is ANQGSEA in the germline V gene. CDR3 size: 13 residues. The CDR3 here is CSTAPGLQEAQYF. CDR3 sequence (DNA): TGCAGCACGGCCCCAGGGCTGCAAGAGGCCCAGTACTTC.

The chain is built from TRBV18 and TRBJ2-1, with TRBD2 matching over 13 bases. V shed 2 bases and J 4 bases; nucleotides not matched to a gene: 5. CDR1 and CDR2 (germline): KGHSH, LQKENI. The CDR3 loop spans 17 amino acids. As DNA, the CDR3 is TGTGCCAGCTCACCAAGACTAGCGGGAGGCCTTTACAATGAGCAGTTCTTC. It specifies CASSPRLAGGLYNEQFF.

In DNA, the CDR3 is TGTGCCAGCAGTCCGGGACAGGTGGGGACAGATACGCAGTATTTT. This encodes CASSPGQVGTDTQYF. The chain links TRBV12-3 or TRBV12-4 to TRBJ2-3; 8 nucleotides line up with TRBD1. The CDR3 has 15 residues. Trimming cost V 5 bases and J 3 bases; bases outside gene matches: 7.

This chain links TRBV7-3 with TRBJ2-2; tentatively, D is TRBD1 or TRBD2 (6 bases each). In germline, CDR1 is SGHTA, CDR2 FQGTGA. The CDR3 is made up of 18 amino acids. V dropped 5 bases and J dropped 0 bases, with 19 bases sitting between them. CDR3 coding DNA: TGTGCCAGCAGCCCCGTGCAACGGGGGCACCCGAACACCGGGGAGCTGTTTTTT. It translates to CASSPVQRGHPNTGELFF.